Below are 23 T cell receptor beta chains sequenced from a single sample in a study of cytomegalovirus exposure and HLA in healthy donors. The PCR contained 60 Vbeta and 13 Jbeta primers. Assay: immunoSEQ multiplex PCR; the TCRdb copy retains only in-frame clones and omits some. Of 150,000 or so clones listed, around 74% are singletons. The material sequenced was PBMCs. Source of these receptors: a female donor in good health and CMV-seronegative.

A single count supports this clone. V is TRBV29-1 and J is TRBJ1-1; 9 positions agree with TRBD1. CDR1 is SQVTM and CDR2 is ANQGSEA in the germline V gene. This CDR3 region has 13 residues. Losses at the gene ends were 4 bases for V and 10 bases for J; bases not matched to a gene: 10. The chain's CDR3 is CSVATGGAYGAFF. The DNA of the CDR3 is TGCAGCGTTGCTACAGGGGGCGCGTATGGAGCTTTCTTT. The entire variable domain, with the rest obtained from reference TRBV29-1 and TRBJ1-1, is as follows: SAVISQKPSRDICQRGTSLTIQCQVDSQVTMMFWYRQQPGQSLTLIATANQGSEATYESGFVIDKFPISRPNLTFSTLTVSNMSPEDSSIYLCSVATGGAYGAFFGQGTRLTVV.

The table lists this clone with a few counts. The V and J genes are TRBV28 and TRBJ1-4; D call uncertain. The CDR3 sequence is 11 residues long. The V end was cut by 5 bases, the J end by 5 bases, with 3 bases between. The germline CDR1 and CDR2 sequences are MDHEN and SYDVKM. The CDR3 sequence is CASSPNEKLFF. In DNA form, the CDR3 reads TGTGCCAGCAGTCCGAATGAAAAACTGTTTTTT.

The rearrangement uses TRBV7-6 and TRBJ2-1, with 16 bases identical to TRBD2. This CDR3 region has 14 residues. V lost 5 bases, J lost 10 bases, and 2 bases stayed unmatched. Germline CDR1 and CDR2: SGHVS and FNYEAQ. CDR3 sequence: CASSRGLAGGEQFF. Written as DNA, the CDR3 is TGTGCCAGCAGCCGGGGACTAGCGGGAGGGGAGCAGTTCTTC.

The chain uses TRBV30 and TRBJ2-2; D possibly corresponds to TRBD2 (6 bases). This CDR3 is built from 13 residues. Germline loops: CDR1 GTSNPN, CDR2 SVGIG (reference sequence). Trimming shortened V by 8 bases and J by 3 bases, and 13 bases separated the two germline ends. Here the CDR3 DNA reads TGTGCCCGGACGGGGGTCTACACCGGGGAGCTGTTTTTT. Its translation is CARTGVYTGELFF.

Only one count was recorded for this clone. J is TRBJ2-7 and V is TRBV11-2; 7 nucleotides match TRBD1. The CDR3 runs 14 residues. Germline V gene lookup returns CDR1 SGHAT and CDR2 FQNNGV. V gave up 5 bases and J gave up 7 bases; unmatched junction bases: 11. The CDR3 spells CASSLRQGLGEQYF. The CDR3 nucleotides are TGTGCCAGCAGCCTTAGACAGGGCCTGGGGGAGCAGTACTTC. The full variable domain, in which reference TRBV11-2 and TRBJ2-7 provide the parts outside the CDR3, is EAGVAQSPRYKIIEKRQSVAFWCNPISGHATLYWYQQILGQGPKLLIQFQNNGVVDDSQLPKDRFSAERLKGVDSTLKIQPAKLEDSAVYLCASSLRQGLGEQYFGPGTRLTVT.

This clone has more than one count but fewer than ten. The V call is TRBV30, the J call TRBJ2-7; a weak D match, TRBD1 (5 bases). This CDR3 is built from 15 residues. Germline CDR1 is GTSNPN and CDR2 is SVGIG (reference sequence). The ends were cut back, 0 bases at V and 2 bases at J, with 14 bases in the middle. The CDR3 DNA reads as TGTGCCTGGAGTGTACTTGAAGGGGCCGCCTACGAGCAGTACTTC. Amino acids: CAWSVLEGAAYEQYF.

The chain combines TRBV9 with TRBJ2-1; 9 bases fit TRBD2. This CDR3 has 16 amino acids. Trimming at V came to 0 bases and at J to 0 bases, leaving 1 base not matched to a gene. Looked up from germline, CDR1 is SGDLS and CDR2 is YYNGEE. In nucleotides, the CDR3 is TGTGCCAGCAGCGTAGCTAGCGGGGTCTCCTACAATGAGCAGTTCTTC. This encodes CASSVASGVSYNEQFF.

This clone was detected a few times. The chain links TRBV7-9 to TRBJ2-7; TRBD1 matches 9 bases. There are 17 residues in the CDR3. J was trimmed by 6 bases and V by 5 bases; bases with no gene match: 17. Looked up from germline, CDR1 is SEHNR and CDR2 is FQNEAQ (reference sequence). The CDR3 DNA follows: TGTGCCAGCAGCATGGGGACAGGGAACTCCCCCGGACCCGAGCAGTACTTC. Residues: CASSMGTGNSPGPEQYF.

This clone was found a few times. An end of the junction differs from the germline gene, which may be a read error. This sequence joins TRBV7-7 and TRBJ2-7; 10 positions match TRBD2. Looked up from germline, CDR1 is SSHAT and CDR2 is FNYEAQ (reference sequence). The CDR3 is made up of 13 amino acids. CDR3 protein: CASSSAGGYEQYF. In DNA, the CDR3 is TGTGCTAGCAGCTCAGCGGGGGGGTACGAGCAGTACTTC.

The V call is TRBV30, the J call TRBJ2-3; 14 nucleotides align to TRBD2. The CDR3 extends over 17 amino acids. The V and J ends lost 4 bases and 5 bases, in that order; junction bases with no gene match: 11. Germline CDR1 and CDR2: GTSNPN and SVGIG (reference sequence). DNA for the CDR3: TGTGCCTGGACGCCCTCGGGACTAGCGGGAGTGGTAGATACGCAGTATTTT. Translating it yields CAWTPSGLAGVVDTQYF.

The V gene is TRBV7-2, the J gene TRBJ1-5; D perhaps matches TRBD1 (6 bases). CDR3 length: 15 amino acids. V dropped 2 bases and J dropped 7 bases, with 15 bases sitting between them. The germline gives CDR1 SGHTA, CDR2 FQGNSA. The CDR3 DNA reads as TGTGCCAGCAGCTTAAGGCCAGGGGTAAGGCAGCCCCAGCATTTT. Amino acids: CASSLRPGVRQPQHF.

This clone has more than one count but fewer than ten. Here the CDR3 reads CATSRLQGRSGNTIYF. The CDR3 DNA reads as TGTGCCACCAGCAGATTACAGGGGCGTTCTGGAAACACCATATATTTT. The chain is built from TRBV15 and TRBJ1-3; TRBD1 matches at 7 bases. The trim removed 2 bases at V and 1 base at J, leaving 5 bases unmatched. CDR3 size: 16 residues. The germline V gene encodes CDR1 LNHNV and CDR2 YYDKDF (reference sequence).

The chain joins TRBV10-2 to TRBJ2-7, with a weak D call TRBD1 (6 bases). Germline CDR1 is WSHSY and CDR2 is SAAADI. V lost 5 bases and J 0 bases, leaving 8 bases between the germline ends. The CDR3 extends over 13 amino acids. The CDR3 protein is CASSQGTSYEQYF. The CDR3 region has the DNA TGCGCCAGCAGTCAGGGGACCTCCTACGAGCAGTACTTC.

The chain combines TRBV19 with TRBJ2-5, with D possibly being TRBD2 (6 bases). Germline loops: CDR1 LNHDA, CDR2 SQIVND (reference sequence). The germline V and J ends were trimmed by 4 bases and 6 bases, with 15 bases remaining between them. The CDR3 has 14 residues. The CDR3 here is CASSTPSGRKTQYF. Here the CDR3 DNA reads TGTGCCAGTAGTACCCCCTCAGGGAGGAAGACCCAGTACTTC.

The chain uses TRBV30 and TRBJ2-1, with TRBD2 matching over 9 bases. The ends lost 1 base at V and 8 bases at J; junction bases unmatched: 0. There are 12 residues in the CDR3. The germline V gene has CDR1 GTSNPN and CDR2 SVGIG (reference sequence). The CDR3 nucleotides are TGTGCCTGGAGTGGCGGGAGGGATGAGCAGTTCTTC. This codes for CAWSGGRDEQFF.

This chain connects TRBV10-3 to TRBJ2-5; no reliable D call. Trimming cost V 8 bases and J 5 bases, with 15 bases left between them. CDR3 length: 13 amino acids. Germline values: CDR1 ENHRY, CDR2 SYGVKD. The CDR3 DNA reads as TGTGCCATCCGGAGACCCGGCGCGGAGACCCAGTACTTC. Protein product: CAIRRPGAETQYF.

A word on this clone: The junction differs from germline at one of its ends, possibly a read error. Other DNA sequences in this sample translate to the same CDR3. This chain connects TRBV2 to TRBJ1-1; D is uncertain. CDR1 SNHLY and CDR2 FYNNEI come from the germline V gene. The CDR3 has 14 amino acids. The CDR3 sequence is CASSEAGGNTEAFF. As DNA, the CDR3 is TGTGCCAGCAGCGAAGCGGGAGGGAACACTGAAGCTTTCTTT.

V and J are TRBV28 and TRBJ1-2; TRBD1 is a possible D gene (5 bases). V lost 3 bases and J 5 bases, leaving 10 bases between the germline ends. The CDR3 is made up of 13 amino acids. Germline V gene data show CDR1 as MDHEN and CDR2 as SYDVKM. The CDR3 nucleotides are TGTGCCAGCAGTTTTTCCCAGGGATATGGCTACACCTTC. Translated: CASSFSQGYGYTF.

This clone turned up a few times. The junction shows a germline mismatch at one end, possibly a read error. Written as DNA, the CDR3 is TGCGCCAGCAGCGAAGAGCGGGGGGTATCACGAGATACGCAGTATTTT. This translates into CASSEERGVSRDTQYF. The V gene is TRBV4-3, the J gene TRBJ2-3; 9 nucleotides agree with TRBD2. Germline CDR1 and CDR2: LGHNA and YSLEER. CDR3 length equals 16 residues.

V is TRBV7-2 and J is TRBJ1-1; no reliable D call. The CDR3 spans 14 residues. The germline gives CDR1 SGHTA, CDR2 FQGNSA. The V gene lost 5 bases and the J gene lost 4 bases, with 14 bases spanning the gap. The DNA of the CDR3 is TGTGCCAGCAGCACCTACAAGGAGGGCACTGAAGCTTTCTTT. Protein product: CASSTYKEGTEAFF. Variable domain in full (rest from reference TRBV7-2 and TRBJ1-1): GAGVSQSPSNKVTEKGKDVELRCDPISGHTALYWYRQSLGQGLEFLIYFQGNSAPDKSGLPSDRFSAERTGGSVSTLTIQRTQQEDSAVYLCASSTYKEGTEAFFGQGTRLTVV.

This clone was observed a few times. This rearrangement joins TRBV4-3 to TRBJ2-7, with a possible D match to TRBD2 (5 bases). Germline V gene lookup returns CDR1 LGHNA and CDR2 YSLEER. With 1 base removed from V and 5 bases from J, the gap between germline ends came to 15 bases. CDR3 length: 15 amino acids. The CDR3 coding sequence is TGCGCCAGCAGCCAAGGTGTCGGGGTAGGCGACGAGCAGTACTTC. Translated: CASSQGVGVGDEQYF.

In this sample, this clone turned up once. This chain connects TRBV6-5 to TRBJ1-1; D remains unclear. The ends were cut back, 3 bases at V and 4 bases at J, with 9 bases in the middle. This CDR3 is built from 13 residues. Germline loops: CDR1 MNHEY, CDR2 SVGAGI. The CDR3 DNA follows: TGTGCCAGCAGTTATGGTTATAGCACTGAAGCTTTCTTT. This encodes CASSYGYSTEAFF.

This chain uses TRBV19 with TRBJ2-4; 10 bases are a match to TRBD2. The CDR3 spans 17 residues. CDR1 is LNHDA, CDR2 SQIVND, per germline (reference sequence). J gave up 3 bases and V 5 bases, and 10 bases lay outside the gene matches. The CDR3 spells CASSSHGVAGGKNIQYF. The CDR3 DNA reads TGTGCCAGTAGTTCCCACGGGGTAGCGGGGGGCAAAAACATTCAGTACTTC.